This T cell receptor (beta chain) is drawn from a study of shared clonotypes between healthy human individuals. Assay used: immunoSEQ multiplex PCR; TCRdb lists only in-frame clones, some missing. The sample carries 2 million to 2.5 million clones, approximately 90% recorded once. This CDR3 is 12 amino acids long. V was pared by 7 bases and J by 7 bases, with 5 bases of the junction left unmatched. Germline V gene data show CDR1 as MNHEY and CDR2 as SVGAGI. The V call is TRBV6-5, the J call TRBJ2-7; 9 bases line up with TRBD2. The receptor comes from a man aged 18 to 29 in good health. Some clones in this sample may be carry-over from other donors' samples. Sequencing was performed on naive CD4+ T cells from PBMCs. Indicated subset: CD45RA+ positively selected. CDR3 DNA sequence: TGTGCCAGCATTAGTAGCGGGAGAGAGCAGTACTTC. Its protein is CASISSGREQYF.